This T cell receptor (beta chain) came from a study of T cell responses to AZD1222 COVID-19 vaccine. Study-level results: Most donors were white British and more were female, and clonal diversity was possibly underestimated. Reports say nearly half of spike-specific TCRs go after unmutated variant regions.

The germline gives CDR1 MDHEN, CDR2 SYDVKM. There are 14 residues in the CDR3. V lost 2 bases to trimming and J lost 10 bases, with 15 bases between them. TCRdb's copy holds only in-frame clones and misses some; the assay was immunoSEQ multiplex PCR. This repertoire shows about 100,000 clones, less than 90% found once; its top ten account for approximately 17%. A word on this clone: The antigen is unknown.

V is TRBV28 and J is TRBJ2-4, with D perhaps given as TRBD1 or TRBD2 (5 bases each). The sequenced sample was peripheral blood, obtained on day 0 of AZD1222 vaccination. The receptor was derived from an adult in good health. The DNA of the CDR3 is TGTGCCAGCAGTTTAAGGGACGGTACTCGTATTCAGTACTTC. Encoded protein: CASSLRDGTRIQYF.